The next 10 T cell receptor beta chains were all read from a single sample in a study of blood T cell repertoires in COVID-19 (dated by TCRdb to the early 2020s). The library was obtained by the immunoSEQ multiplex PCR assay. TCRdb re-hosts the immuneACCESS table, in-frame sequences only. Its copies lack some clones; in the studies checked, an unresolved V gene accounts for under half of them, and the cause for the rest is not known. This sample gives about 280,000 clones in total; around 90% of them show up just once. The ten largest account for around 1.7% of the sample. The sample comprised PBMCs or T cells enriched from blood (not recorded which). All receptors derive from a woman aged 18-29 years with acute COVID-19.

This rearrangement joins TRBV15 to TRBJ1-5; a weak D match, TRBD1 (6 bases). The CDR3 has 13 residues. Germline-derived CDR1 and CDR2 are LNHNV and YYDKDF (reference sequence). Trimming pared 4 bases from V and 7 bases from J, leaving 11 bases between. CDR3 region: CATSNRADQPQHF. In nucleotides, the CDR3 is TGTGCCACCAGCAACAGGGCAGACCAGCCCCAGCATTTT.

The CDR3 coding sequence is TGTGCCAGCAGCCTTACTAGCGCGTCCACAGATACGCAGTATTTT. Translated: CASSLTSASTDTQYF. This chain uses TRBV9 with TRBJ2-3, with TRBD2 identical over 7 bases. The germline CDR1 and CDR2 sequences are SGDLS and YYNGEE. Trimming cost V 4 bases and J 2 bases; bases outside gene matches: 7. This CDR3 has 15 residues.

This clone was seen a few times. The chain recombines TRBV27 with TRBJ2-7; a weak D match, TRBD2 (6 bases). Germline V gene data show CDR1 as MNHEY and CDR2 as SMNVEV (reference sequence). Trimming left V 3 bases short and J 2 bases short, with 8 bases between. The CDR3 loop spans 13 amino acids. Here the CDR3 DNA reads TGTGCCAGCAGTTTTGCGGGAACCTACGAGCAGTACTTC. It yields the protein CASSFAGTYEQYF.

This clone has just a few counts. The chain joins TRBV30 to TRBJ1-6, with D possibly TRBD1 on 5 matching bases. The germline V and J ends were trimmed by 4 bases and 3 bases, with 13 bases remaining between them. This CDR3 has 15 amino acids. Germline assignment: CDR1 GTSNPN and CDR2 SVGIG (reference sequence). The CDR3 protein is CAWNTGGDYNSPLHF. The DNA for the CDR3 is TGTGCCTGGAATACGGGGGGAGACTATAATTCACCCCTCCACTTT.

The rearrangement links TRBV2 to TRBJ2-2; a possible D gene is TRBD2 (5 bases). CDR3 size: 15 residues. V was trimmed by 6 bases and J by 0 bases, leaving 11 bases between them. Germline V gene lookup returns CDR1 SNHLY and CDR2 FYNNEI. CDR3 loop: CASRLGAANTGELFF. CDR3 coding DNA: TGTGCCAGCAGATTGGGAGCCGCGAACACCGGGGAGCTGTTTTTT.

This chain joins TRBV10-3 and TRBJ2-1; 8 nucleotides line up with TRBD1. In germline, CDR1 is ENHRY, CDR2 SYGVKD. CDR3 size: 14 residues. V lost 0 bases and J lost 12; bases outside the gene matches: 7. CDR3 nucleotide sequence: TGTGCCATCAGTGAGTCCGGACAGGGAGGTAGGCAGTTCTTC. Its translation is CAISESGQGGRQFF.

The chain has TRBV30 and TRBJ2-7, with D possibly being TRBD2 (5 bases). Between the trimmed V and J ends, which lost 2 bases and 4 bases, there was a span of 9 bases. This CDR3 is 12 amino acids long. From germline, CDR1 is GTSNPN and CDR2 SVGIG (reference sequence). CDR3 in amino acids: CAWSFPGYEQYF. For the CDR3, the DNA is TGTGCCTGGAGTTTCCCGGGATACGAGCAGTACTTC.

Only one count was recorded for this clone. The rearrangement joins TRBV3-1 (or the pseudogene TRBV3-2) to TRBJ1-4; weak D call: TRBD1 (6 bases). The germline V gene has CDR1 LGHDT and CDR2 YNNKEL (reference sequence). The CDR3 has 16 residues. V was trimmed by 1 base and J by 3 bases, leaving 12 bases between them. Here the CDR3 DNA reads TGTGCCAGCAGCCAAGTTTTCCGGACAGCTAATGAAAAACTGTTTTTT. Protein: CASSQVFRTANEKLFF.

The chain employs TRBV7-9 and TRBJ2-5; D unresolved. CDR3 length equals 13 residues. The germline V and J ends were trimmed by 0 bases and 5 bases, with 7 bases remaining between them. The germline gives CDR1 SEHNR, CDR2 FQNEAQ (reference sequence). The CDR3 nucleotides read TGTGCCAGCAGCTTAGCGCGGTTGGAGACCCAGTACTTC. This sequence encodes CASSLARLETQYF.

V is TRBV30 and J is TRBJ2-4, with a tentative D call TRBD1 (6 bases). Trimming left V 0 bases short and J 0 bases short, with 12 bases between. Germline assignment: CDR1 GTSNPN and CDR2 SVGIG (reference sequence). The length of the CDR3 is 16 residues. CDR3 DNA sequence: TGTGCCTGGAGTGTGAGGACAGTCTTAGCCAAAAACATTCAGTACTTC. It is translated as CAWSVRTVLAKNIQYF.